A selection of T cell receptor beta chains follows, all from one sample in a study of T cells after yellow fever vaccination. Via MiXCR, TCRdb re-called the 5' RACE reads, giving one row per CDR3 protein. Altogether a few hundred thousand distinct CDR3 sequences are present, approximately 3.2% being singletons, with the ten largest covering 3.2%. This material consisted of CD4+ T cells sorted from PBMCs, taken 10 days after the yellow fever booster vaccination. These receptors were taken from a man between 18 and 35 years old who received the YFV17D yellow fever vaccine. The CDR3 runs from the conserved cysteine through the conserved F or W. A D gene is named only where the DNA matches it firmly. Not all rows give a size; the values are once, few, many and, for expanded clones, a class.

clone size,D gene,J gene,V gene,CDR3 DNA,CDR3 protein
-,-,TRBJ2-2,TRBV7-9,TGTGCCAGCTCCTCCGGGGAGCTGTTTTTT,CASSSGELFF
few,-,TRBJ1-4,TRBV7-2,TGTGCCAGCAGCTTCATACAGGGAGTTGCAACTAATGAAAAACTGTTTTTT,CASSFIQGVATNEKLFF
many,TRBD1,TRBJ2-2,TRBV4-3,TGCGCCAGCAGCCACCGCCCGCCCGGGACAGGGACTACCGGGGAGCTGTTTTTT,CASSHRPPGTGTTGELFF
few,-,TRBJ2-3,TRBV27,TGTGCCACATCCCGAATGGATACGCAGTATTTT,CATSRMDTQYF
few,TRBD1,TRBJ1-1,TRBV12-3/TRBV12-4,TGTGCCAGCAGTTTCTTAACCGGGACAGGGGAAGGCACTGAAGCTTTCTTT,CASSFLTGTGEGTEAFF
-,TRBD1,TRBJ2-6,TRBV28,TGTGCCAGCACGGGACAGGGGATGATGGGGGCCAACGTCCTGACTTTC,CASTGQGMMGANVLTF
many,-,TRBJ2-1,TRBV4-2,TGTGCCAGCAGCCAGGACTCCCCTGCATACAATGAGCAGTTCTTC,CASSQDSPAYNEQFF
many,-,TRBJ2-7,TRBV4-1,TGCGCCAGCAGCAGGGAGAGCGCCGAGCAGTACTTC,CASSRESAEQYF
many,-,TRBJ2-7,TRBV4-2,TGTGCCAGCAGCCAAGATTGGGCCAGCTCCTACGAGCAGTACTTC,CASSQDWASSYEQYF
many,-,TRBJ2-3,TRBV14,TGTGCCAGCAGTACACTAGTTAGCACAGATACGCAGTATTTT,CASSTLVSTDTQYF
few,TRBD2,TRBJ2-1,TRBV7-2,TGTGCCAGCAGCTTATCAGTTCTAGCGGGGGGGCGCGATGAGCAGTTCTTC,CASSLSVLAGGRDEQFF
many,-,TRBJ1-4,TRBV5-1,TGCGCCAGCAGCTCGGCCTTGGGGAATGAAAAACTGTTTTTT,CASSSALGNEKLFF
-,-,TRBJ2-3,TRBV7-2,TGTGCCAGCAGCTCCCGCCTCCCCGCAGATACGCAGTATTTT,CASSSRLPADTQYF
many,TRBD1,TRBJ2-1,TRBV4-3,TGCGCCAGCAGCCAAGGCCCCCAAGGACAGGGGAACTACAATGAGCAGTTCTTC,CASSQGPQGQGNYNEQFF
-,-,TRBJ2-1,TRBV6-2/TRBV6-3,TGTGCCAGCAGCGCTCAGGGTGGGCAGTTCTTC,CASSAQGGQFF